The clone carrying this T cell receptor (beta chain) was seen a handful of times. The target antigen is unknown. The sample belongs to a study of CD8 T cells in ankylosing spondylitis. TCRdb re-derived calls from the 5' RACE reads in MiXCR, one entry per CDR3 protein. The sample shows around 250,000 distinct CDR3 sequences, approximately 30% of them seen only once. Study-level results: As reported, disease-linked clones showed significant enrichment in matched ankylosing spondylitis synovial fluid. Within peripheral blood, clones linked to disease were CD8+ and relatively rare. Seemingly characteristic of ankylosing spondylitis blood was a TCR beta motif consisting of several highly homologous variants.

V dropped 4 bases and J dropped 7 bases, with 16 bases sitting between them. The CDR3 totals 13 residues. Germline CDR1 DFQATT, CDR2 SNEGSKA (reference sequence). The sequenced sample consisted of blood, either unsorted or a sorted T cell fraction (not recorded which). This rearrangement joins TRBV20-1 to TRBJ1-1; no clear D. This clonotype was obtained from a male donor with ankylosing spondylitis or in good health (not recorded which). The CDR3: CSATPKLSYEAFF. DNA of the CDR3: TGCAGTGCTACGCCGAAGTTAAGCTATGAAGCTTTCTTT.